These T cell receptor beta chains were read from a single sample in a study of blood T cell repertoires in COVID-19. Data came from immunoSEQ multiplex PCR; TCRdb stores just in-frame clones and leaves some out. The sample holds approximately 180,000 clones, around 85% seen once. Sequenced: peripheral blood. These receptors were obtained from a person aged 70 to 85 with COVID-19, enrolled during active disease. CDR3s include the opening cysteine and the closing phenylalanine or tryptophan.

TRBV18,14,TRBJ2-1,CASSPEAVIREQFF
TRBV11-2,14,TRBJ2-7,CASSPRGQAYEQYF
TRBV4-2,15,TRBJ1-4,CASSQERGVGEKLFF
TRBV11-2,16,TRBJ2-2,CASSLLDSWNTGELFF
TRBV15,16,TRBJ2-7,CATSRGGTGVRNEQYF
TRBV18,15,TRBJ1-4,CASSPGLTTNEKLFF
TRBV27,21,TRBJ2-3,CASSYKTIRGQGVLRTDTQYF
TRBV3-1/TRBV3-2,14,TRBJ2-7,CASSPGTGSYEQYF
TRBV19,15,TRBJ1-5,CASSIPPTFNQPQHF
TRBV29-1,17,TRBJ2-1,CSVQNATGLAIDNEQFF
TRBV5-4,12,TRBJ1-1,CASSLTGGEAFF